One sample yielded the 2 T cell receptor beta chains listed below, sequenced in a study of patients and donors after allogeneic stem cell transplantation. MiXCR, applied by TCRdb to the RT-PCR reads, yields one record per CDR3 protein. Altogether 920,000 or so distinct CDR3 sequences are present, approximately 18% being singletons, with the ten largest covering 5% to 6.5%. Sequenced sample: blood, either unsorted or a sorted T cell fraction (not recorded which). The source of these receptors is a human donor who was either an allogeneic HSCT recipient or a stem cell or donor lymphocyte infusion donor (not recorded which). It is not recorded whose cells these are; they may come from a transplant donor.

The chain recombines TRBV7-9 with TRBJ2-3; no clear D gene. Trimming took 1 base from V and 6 from J, leaving 14 bases between them. The CDR3 runs 15 residues. The germline V gene has CDR1 SEHNR and CDR2 FQNEAQ (reference sequence). This CDR3 is CASSLGTTSQDTQYF. The CDR3 DNA follows: TGTGCCAGCAGCTTAGGGACCACAAGTCAGGATACGCAGTATTTT.

This sequence joins TRBV7-2 and TRBJ2-7, with D perhaps matching TRBD1 (6 bases). Germline CDR1 and CDR2: SGHTA and FQGNSA. The CDR3 runs 16 residues. Trimming shortened V by 3 bases and J by 2 bases, and 17 bases separated the two germline ends. CDR3 in DNA: TGTGCCAGCAGCTTGTCCGCTCCCGGGACAACCTACGAGCAGTACTTC. Amino acid sequence: CASSLSAPGTTYEQYF.